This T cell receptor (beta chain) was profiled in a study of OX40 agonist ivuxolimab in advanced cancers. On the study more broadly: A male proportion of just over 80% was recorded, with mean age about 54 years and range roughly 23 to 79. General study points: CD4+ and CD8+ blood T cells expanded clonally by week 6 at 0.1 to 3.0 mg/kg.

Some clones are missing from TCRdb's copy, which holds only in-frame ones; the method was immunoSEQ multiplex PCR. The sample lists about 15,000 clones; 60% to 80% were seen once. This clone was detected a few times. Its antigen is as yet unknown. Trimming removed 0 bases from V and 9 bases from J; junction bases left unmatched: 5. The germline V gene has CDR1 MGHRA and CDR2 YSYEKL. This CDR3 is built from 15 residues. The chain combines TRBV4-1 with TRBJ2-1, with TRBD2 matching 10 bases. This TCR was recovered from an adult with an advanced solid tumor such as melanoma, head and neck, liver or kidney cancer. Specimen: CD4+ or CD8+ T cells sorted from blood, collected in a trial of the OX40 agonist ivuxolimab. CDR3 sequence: CASSQESASGSEQFF. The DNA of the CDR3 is TGCGCCAGCAGCCAAGAGTCGGCTAGCGGGAGTGAGCAGTTCTTC.